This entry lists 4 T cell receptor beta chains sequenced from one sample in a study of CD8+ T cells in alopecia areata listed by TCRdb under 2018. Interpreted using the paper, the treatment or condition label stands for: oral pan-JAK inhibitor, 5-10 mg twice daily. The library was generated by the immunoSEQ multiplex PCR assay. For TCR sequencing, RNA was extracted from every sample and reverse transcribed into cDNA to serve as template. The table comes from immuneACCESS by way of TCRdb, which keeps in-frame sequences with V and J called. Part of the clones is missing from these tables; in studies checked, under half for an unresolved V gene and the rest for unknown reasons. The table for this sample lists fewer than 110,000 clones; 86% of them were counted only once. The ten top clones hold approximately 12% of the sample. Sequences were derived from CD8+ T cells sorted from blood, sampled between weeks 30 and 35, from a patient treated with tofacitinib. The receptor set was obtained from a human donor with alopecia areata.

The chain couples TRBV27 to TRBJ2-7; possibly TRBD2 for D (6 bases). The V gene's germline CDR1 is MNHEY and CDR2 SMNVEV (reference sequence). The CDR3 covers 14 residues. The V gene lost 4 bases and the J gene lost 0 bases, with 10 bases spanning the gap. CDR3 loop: CASSYGGTSYEQYF. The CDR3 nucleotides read TGTGCCAGCAGTTATGGGGGGACCTCCTACGAGCAGTACTTC.

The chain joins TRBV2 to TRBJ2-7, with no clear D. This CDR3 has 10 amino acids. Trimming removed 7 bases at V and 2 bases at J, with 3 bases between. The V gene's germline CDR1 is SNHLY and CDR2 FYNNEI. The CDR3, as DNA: TGTGCCAGCATCGCCTACGAGCAGTACTTC. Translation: CASIAYEQYF.

CDR3 DNA: TGTGCCTGGATGTGGGACAGAAGCCACTCTGAAGCTTTCTTT. Translating it yields CAWMWDRSHSEAFF. This sequence joins TRBV30 and TRBJ1-1, with 7 bases identical to TRBD1. V dropped 4 bases and J dropped 6; count of bases not matched to a gene: 11. The germline CDR1 and CDR2 sequences are GTSNPN and SVGIG (reference sequence). This CDR3 has 14 residues.

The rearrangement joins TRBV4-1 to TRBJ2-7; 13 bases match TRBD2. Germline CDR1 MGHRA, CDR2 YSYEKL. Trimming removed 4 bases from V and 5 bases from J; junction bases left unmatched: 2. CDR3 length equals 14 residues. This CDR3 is CASSRGLAGDEQYF. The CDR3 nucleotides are TGCGCCAGCAGCCGTGGACTAGCGGGAGACGAGCAGTACTTC.